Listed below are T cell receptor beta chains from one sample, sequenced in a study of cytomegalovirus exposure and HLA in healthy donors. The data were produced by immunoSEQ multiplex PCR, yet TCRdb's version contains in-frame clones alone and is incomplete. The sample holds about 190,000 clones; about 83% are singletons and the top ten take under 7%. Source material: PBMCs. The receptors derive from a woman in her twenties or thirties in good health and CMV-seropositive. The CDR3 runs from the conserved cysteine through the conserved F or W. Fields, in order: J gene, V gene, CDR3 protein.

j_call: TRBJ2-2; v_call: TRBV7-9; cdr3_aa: CASSSGILNTGELFF
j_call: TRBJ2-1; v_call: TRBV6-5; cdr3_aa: CASTPRGAHEQFF
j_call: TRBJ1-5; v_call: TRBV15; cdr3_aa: CATSRDYQGGQPQHF
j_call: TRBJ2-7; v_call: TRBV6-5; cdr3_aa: CASSSTGGHNYEQYF
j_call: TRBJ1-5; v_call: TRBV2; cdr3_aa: CASSGSLKRQPQHF
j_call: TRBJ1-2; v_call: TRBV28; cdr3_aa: CASRIPGTGVGYTF
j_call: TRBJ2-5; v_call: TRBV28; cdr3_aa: CASSRGQGAGETQYF
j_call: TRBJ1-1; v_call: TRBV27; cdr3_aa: CASSARSSEAFF
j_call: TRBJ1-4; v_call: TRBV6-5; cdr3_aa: CASSYSGELNEKLFF
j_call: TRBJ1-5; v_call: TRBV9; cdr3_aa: CASSVGGDSNQPQHF
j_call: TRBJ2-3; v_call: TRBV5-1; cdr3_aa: CASSPAAGVIADTQYF
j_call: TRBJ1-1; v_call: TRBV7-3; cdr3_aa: CASSLQGNTEAFF
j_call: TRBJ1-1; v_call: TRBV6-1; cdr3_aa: CASRRGPGGETEAFF
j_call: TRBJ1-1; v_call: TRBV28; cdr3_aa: CASKAQGARGTEAFF
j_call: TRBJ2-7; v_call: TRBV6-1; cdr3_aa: CASSEVRASYEQYF
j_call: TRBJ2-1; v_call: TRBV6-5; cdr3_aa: CASRTGQGSYNEQFF
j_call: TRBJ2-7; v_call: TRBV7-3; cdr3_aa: CASSLTPSGGEQYF
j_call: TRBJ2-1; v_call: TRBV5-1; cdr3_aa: CASSQGSSYNEQFF
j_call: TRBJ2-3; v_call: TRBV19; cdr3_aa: CASTTRVAGRGDTQYF
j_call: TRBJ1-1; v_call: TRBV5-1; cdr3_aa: CASSWGPQGNTEAFF
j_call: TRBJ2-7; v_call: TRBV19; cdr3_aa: CASSTRPGAVPYEQYF
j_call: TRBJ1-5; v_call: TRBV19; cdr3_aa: CASSIARDRFNQPQHF
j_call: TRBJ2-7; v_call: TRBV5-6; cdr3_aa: CASSPRTGSYEQYF
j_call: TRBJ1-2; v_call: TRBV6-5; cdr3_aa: CASLGSPNYGYTF
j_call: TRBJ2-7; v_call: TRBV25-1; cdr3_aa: CASSAPGLKSYEQYF
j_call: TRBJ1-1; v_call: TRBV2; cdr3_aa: CASSEQWAPTEAFF
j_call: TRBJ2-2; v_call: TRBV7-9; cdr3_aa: CASSLGEAAANTGELFF
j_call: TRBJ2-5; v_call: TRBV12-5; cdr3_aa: CASGLDVGAGETQYF
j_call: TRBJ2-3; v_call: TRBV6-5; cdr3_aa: CASSYREVSTDTQYF
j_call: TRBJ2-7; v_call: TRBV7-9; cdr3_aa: CASSLVGRGYEQYF
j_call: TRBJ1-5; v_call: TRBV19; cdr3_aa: CASRRASNQPQHF
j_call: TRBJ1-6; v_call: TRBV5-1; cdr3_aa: CASSLNRDSYNSPLHF
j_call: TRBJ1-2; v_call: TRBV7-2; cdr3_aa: CASSLEGSDYGYTF